The 2 T cell receptor beta chains below all came from one sample that was sequenced in a study of shared clonotypes between healthy human individuals. TCRdb's table, derived via immunoSEQ multiplex PCR, lists solely in-frame clones and lacks some. The data show about 730,000 clones, with 72% seen just once and around 1.7% held by the top ten. Sequenced: memory CD4+ T cells sorted from blood. The subset was: CD45RA-negative fraction. The receptors derive from a woman younger than 45 in good health.

The sample holds one count of this clone. The rearrangement uses TRBV18 and TRBJ1-4; TRBD1 aligns across 9 bases. The trim removed 3 bases at V and 8 bases at J, leaving 7 bases unmatched. Germline CDR1 and CDR2: KGHSH and LQKENI. The CDR3 is 15 amino acids. The CDR3 DNA reads TGTGCCAGCTCACCCGGGACAGGGAGACCCGAAAAACTGTTTTTT. This encodes CASSPGTGRPEKLFF.

CDR3 sequence (DNA): TGTGCCAGCAGTTCCACCTACGGACAGGGCTTCGAGGCTTTCTTT. Translation: CASSSTYGQGFEAFF. The chain links TRBV6-6 to TRBJ1-1; 8 bases line up with TRBD1. CDR3 size: 15 residues. The ends lost 4 bases at V and 11 bases at J; junction bases unmatched: 15. Germline V gene sequence: CDR1 MNHNY, CDR2 SVGAGI (reference sequence).